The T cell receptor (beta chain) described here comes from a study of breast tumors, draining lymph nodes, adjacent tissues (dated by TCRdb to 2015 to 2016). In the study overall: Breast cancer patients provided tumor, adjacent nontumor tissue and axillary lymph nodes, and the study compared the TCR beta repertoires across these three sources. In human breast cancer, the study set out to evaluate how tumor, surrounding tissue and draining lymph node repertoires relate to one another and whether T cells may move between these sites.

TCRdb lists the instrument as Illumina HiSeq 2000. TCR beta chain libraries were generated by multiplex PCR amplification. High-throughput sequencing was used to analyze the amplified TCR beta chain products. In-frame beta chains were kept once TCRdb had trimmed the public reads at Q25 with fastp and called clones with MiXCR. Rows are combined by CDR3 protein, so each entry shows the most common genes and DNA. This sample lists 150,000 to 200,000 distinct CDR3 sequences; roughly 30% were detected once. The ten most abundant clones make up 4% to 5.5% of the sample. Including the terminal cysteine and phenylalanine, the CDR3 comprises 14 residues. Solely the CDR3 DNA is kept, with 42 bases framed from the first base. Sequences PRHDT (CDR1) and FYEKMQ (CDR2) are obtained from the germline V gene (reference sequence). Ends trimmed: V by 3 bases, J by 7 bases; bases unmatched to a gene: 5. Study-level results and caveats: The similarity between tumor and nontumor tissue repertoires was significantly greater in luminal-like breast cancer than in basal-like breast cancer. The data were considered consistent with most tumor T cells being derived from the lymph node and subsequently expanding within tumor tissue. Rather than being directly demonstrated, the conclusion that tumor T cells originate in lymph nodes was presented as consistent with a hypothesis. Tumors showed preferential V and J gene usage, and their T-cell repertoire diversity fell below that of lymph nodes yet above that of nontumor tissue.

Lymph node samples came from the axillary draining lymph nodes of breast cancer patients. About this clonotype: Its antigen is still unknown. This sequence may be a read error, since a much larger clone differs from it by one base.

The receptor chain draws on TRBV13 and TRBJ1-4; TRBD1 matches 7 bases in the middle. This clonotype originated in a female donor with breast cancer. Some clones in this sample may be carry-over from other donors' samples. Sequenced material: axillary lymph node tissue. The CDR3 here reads CASSLPGGGEKLFF. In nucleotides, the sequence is TGTGCCAGCAGCTTGCCAGGGGGGGGTGAAAAACTGTTTTTT.